The 28 T cell receptor beta chains presented below share a single source sample, sequenced in a study of cytomegalovirus exposure and HLA in healthy donors. The PCR had 60 Vbeta and 13 Jbeta primers. The method was immunoSEQ multiplex PCR; TCRdb's version includes in-frame clones alone and lacks a portion of them. Found here are approximately 100,000 clones, around 75% of them singletons; the top ten hold roughly 2.8%. The sample taken for sequencing was PBMCs. The source is a female donor in good health and CMV-seronegative.

This clone was observed once. In nucleotides, the CDR3 is TGTGCCAGCAGCTTAGAATTGGGACAGAGCTCCTACAATGAGCAGTTCTTC. Its translation: CASSLELGQSSYNEQFF. The genes are TRBV13 and TRBJ2-1; 7 nucleotides match TRBD1. The ends lost 1 base at V and 0 bases at J; junction bases unmatched: 6. Germline CDR1 and CDR2: PRHDT and FYEKMQ (reference sequence). This CDR3 has 17 residues.

V usage is TRBV19 and J usage is TRBJ1-2; no clear D. In germline, CDR1 is LNHDA, CDR2 SQIVND (reference sequence). V lost 2 bases and J lost 7, with 14 bases in between. This CDR3 is built from 14 residues. This CDR3 is CASSIPGLVAGYTF. Written as DNA, the CDR3 is TGTGCCAGTAGTATACCGGGGTTGGTAGCTGGCTACACCTTC.

The rearrangement uses TRBV4-2 and TRBJ1-2; a weak D match, TRBD1 (6 bases). CDR1 is LGHNA and CDR2 is YNFKEQ in the germline V gene. CDR3 size: 15 residues. V lost 0 bases to trimming and J lost 3 bases, with 11 bases between them. The CDR3 DNA sequence: TGTGCCAGCAGCCAAGATATTGGACAGCACTATGGCTACACCTTC. This translates into CASSQDIGQHYGYTF.

The chain employs TRBV6-5 and TRBJ2-7; 9 nucleotides match TRBD1. The CDR3 has 13 residues. V lost 8 bases and J lost 5; bases outside the gene matches: 7. The germline V gene has CDR1 MNHEY and CDR2 SVGAGI. Here the CDR3 reads CASRRGQGHEQYF. CDR3 sequence (DNA): TGTGCCAGCCGGAGGGGACAGGGCCACGAGCAGTACTTC.

This clone was counted a single time. V gene TRBV6-1 combines with J gene TRBJ1-4; no clear D. V gave up 6 bases and J gave up 8 bases, with 10 bases separating them. The CDR3 sequence is 12 residues long. Germline-derived CDR1 and CDR2 are MNHNS and SASEGT. The CDR3 DNA sequence: TGTGCCAGCAGCCCCCTGCAGGAAAAACTGTTTTTT. Its protein product is CASSPLQEKLFF.

The gene calls are TRBV28 and TRBJ2-6; 8 positions agree with TRBD1. The CDR3 runs 17 residues. Germline CDR1 and CDR2: MDHEN and SYDVKM. Unmatched junction bases numbered 7, after V lost 6 bases and J lost 0 bases. As DNA, the CDR3 is TGTGCCAGCAGCCGGACAGGGTGGTCCTCTGGGGCCAACGTCCTGACTTTC. This gives the protein CASSRTGWSSGANVLTF.

This chain connects TRBV5-1 to TRBJ2-5; 12 bases line up with TRBD2. The ends lost 0 bases at V and 5 bases at J; junction bases unmatched: 8. The CDR3 is made up of 17 amino acids. CDR1 and CDR2 (germline): SGHRS, YFSETQ. This CDR3 reads CASSLALAGGPWETQYF. CDR3 DNA sequence: TGCGCCAGCAGCTTGGCACTAGCGGGAGGTCCCTGGGAGACCCAGTACTTC.

J is TRBJ2-3 and V is TRBV10-1, with TRBD2 identical over 11 bases. Germline values: CDR1 WNHNN, CDR2 SYGVQD (reference sequence). V was clipped by 6 bases and J by 2 bases; unmatched bases: 4. This CDR3 is built from 15 residues. CDR3 residues: CASSQLAGVTDTQYF. CDR3 sequence (DNA): TGCGCCAGCAGCCAACTAGCGGGGGTCACAGATACGCAGTATTTT.

V gene TRBV19 combines with J gene TRBJ1-1; possibly TRBD1 for D (5 bases). V lost 2 bases and J lost 1, with 8 bases in between. From germline, CDR1 is LNHDA and CDR2 SQIVND (reference sequence). This CDR3 spans 14 amino acids. For the CDR3, the DNA is TGTGCCAGTAGTATACGCAGGGAGAACACTGAAGCTTTCTTT. This translates into CASSIRRENTEAFF. Full variable domain (missing parts from reference TRBV19 and TRBJ1-1): DGGITQSPKYLFRKEGQNVTLSCEQNLNHDAMYWYRQDPGQGLRLIYYSQIVNDFQKGDIAEGYSVSREKKESFPLTVTSAQKNPTAFYLCASSIRRENTEAFFGQGTRLTVV.

The chain is built from TRBV2 and TRBJ2-3, with D perhaps matching TRBD2 (6 bases). The CDR3 consists of 16 residues. V was shortened by 3 bases and J by 0 bases, with 13 bases between the two germline ends. CDR1 and CDR2 from the germline V gene are SNHLY and FYNNEI. CDR3 in DNA: TGTGCCAGCAGTGAGGGGACTTTTCCAAGCACAGATACGCAGTATTTT. This gives the protein CASSEGTFPSTDTQYF.

The chain is built from TRBV7-8 and TRBJ1-4; D is unclear. Trimming pared 2 bases from V and 3 bases from J, leaving 10 bases between. This CDR3 contains 15 residues. CDR1 SGHVS and CDR2 FQNEAQ come from the germline V gene. The CDR3 coding sequence is TGTGCCAGCAGCTTAAGTTGGGCCGCTAATGAAAAACTGTTTTTT. It yields the protein CASSLSWAANEKLFF.

The chain is built from TRBV10-3 and TRBJ1-2; 11 positions match TRBD1. Germline assignment: CDR1 ENHRY and CDR2 SYGVKD. The ends lost 6 bases at V and 3 bases at J; junction bases unmatched: 6. The CDR3 consists of 15 residues. The CDR3 region is CAIRHGTGGDYGYTF. The CDR3 DNA reads TGTGCCATCAGACACGGGACAGGGGGGGACTATGGCTACACCTTC.

The chain combines TRBV30 with TRBJ1-2; TRBD1 is a possible D gene (5 bases). The germline V gene has CDR1 GTSNPN and CDR2 SVGIG (reference sequence). The CDR3 consists of 12 residues. With 0 bases removed from V and 7 bases from J, the gap between germline ends came to 9 bases. As DNA, the CDR3 is TGTGCCTGGAGTGTTGGGGGGGGTGGCTACACCTTC. Its protein product is CAWSVGGGGYTF.

Written as DNA, the CDR3 is TGCGCCAGCAGCCAAGAACCAGGGTATGGCTACACCTTC. Translating it yields CASSQEPGYGYTF. The V and J genes are TRBV4-1 and TRBJ1-2, with D perhaps TRBD1 (5 bases). V lost 0 bases and J lost 5, with 7 bases in between. CDR1 and CDR2 (germline): MGHRA, YSYEKL. The CDR3 runs 13 residues.

This clone was picked up a small number of times. The V gene is TRBV4-1, the J gene TRBJ2-5; D perhaps matches TRBD2 (8 bases). Between the trimmed V and J ends, which lost 1 base and 4 bases, there was a span of 16 bases. The CDR3 length is 16 residues. Germline-derived CDR1 and CDR2 are MGHRA and YSYEKL. In DNA form, the CDR3 reads TGCGCCAGCAGCCAAGGGAGCGGGAGACAGGGAGAGACCCAGTACTTC. It yields the protein CASSQGSGRQGETQYF.

In this sample, this clone turned up a few times. The chain has TRBV4-1 and TRBJ1-5; D call uncertain. CDR1 is MGHRA and CDR2 is YSYEKL in the germline V gene. This CDR3 region has 13 residues. Trimming removed 4 bases at V and 5 bases at J, with 9 bases between. The CDR3 spells CASSLVMYQPQHF. CDR3 bases: TGCGCCAGCAGCCTTGTTATGTATCAGCCCCAGCATTTT.

The rearrangement uses TRBV2 and TRBJ1-5, with a possible D match to TRBD1 (5 bases). The length of the CDR3 is 12 residues. Germline CDR1 and CDR2: SNHLY and FYNNEI. Between the trimmed V and J ends, which lost 6 bases and 4 bases, there was a span of 7 bases. The CDR3 here is CASRRGNQPQHF. For the CDR3, the DNA is TGTGCCAGCAGGCGGGGGAATCAGCCCCAGCATTTT.

This chain connects TRBV7-2 to TRBJ1-1, with a tentative D call TRBD1 (5 bases). The germline CDR1 and CDR2 sequences are SGHTA and FQGNSA. CDR3 length: 13 amino acids. V lost 3 bases, J lost 8 bases, and 13 bases lay in between. The CDR3 is CASSFRTPGEAFF. The DNA for the CDR3 is TGTGCCAGCAGCTTCCGGACCCCAGGGGAAGCTTTCTTT.

About this clone itself: The germline gene is not matched at one end of the junction; a read error may be the cause. The chain joins TRBV7-7 to TRBJ2-5, with D possibly being TRBD2 (5 bases). This CDR3 spans 14 amino acids. CDR1 is SSHAT and CDR2 is FNYEAQ in the germline V gene (reference sequence). The CDR3 nucleotides read TGTGCTAGCAGCGCGACGCCGAGCGGAGAGACCCAGTACTTC. It is translated as CASSATPSGETQYF.

This rearrangement joins TRBV6-4 to TRBJ2-3; possibly TRBD2 for D (5 bases). The germline V gene has CDR1 MRHNA and CDR2 SNTAGT. The V end was cut by 4 bases, the J end by 4 bases, with 12 bases between. The CDR3 loop spans 14 amino acids. CDR3 sequence: CASSVGSKADTQYF. As DNA, the CDR3 is TGTGCCAGCAGTGTAGGGAGCAAAGCAGATACGCAGTATTTT.

DNA of the CDR3: TGTGCCAGCAGTTCCGCGGACGCAGGAGGGTACGGCTACACCTTC. Amino acid sequence: CASSSADAGGYGYTF. This rearrangement joins TRBV27 to TRBJ1-2; D gene uncertain. The CDR3 sequence is 15 residues long. The V gene lost 4 bases and the J gene lost 8 bases, with 20 bases spanning the gap. CDR1 MNHEY and CDR2 SMNVEV come from the germline V gene (reference sequence).

The chain's CDR3 is CASSQDRPETGSYEQYF. The CDR3 bases are TGTGCCAGCAGCCAAGATCGGCCTGAGACTGGAAGCTACGAGCAGTACTTC. The chain combines TRBV4-2 with TRBJ2-7; the D is unclear. Germline V gene sequence: CDR1 LGHNA, CDR2 YNFKEQ. This CDR3 is built from 17 residues. With 0 bases removed from V and 3 bases from J, the gap between germline ends came to 18 bases.

The chain has TRBV2 and TRBJ1-4; D uncertain. Per germline, CDR1 SNHLY and CDR2 FYNNEI. The CDR3 sequence is 16 residues long. Trimming shortened V by 2 bases and J by 8 bases, and 18 bases separated the two germline ends. The CDR3 reads CASSELPPDLGEKLFF. The CDR3 nucleotides read TGTGCCAGCAGTGAACTTCCCCCCGACCTCGGGGAAAAACTGTTTTTT.

The gene calls are TRBV5-4 and TRBJ1-4, with D possibly being TRBD1 (6 bases). The length of the CDR3 is 14 residues. Trimming left V 4 bases short and J 2 bases short, with 9 bases between. CDR1 and CDR2 (germline): SGHNT, YYREEE (reference sequence). In DNA form, the CDR3 reads TGTGCCAGCAGCCCAGGGGCCACTAATGAAAAACTGTTTTTT. It specifies CASSPGATNEKLFF.

The V call is TRBV25-1, the J call TRBJ2-5; 7 nucleotides match TRBD2. The CDR3 contains 15 residues. The germline gives CDR1 MGHDK, CDR2 SYGVNS. After removal of 6 bases from V and 4 bases from J, the junction contained 11 bases not matched to a gene. CDR3: CASSEHRTGGETQYF. DNA of the CDR3: TGTGCCAGCAGCGAGCACAGGACGGGGGGAGAGACCCAGTACTTC.

V and J are TRBV9 and TRBJ2-5; D gene unclear. The CDR3 has 14 amino acids. The germline gives CDR1 SGDLS, CDR2 YYNGEE. Trimming removed 0 bases at V and 0 bases at J, with 6 bases between. The CDR3 protein is CASSVGGNQETQYF. CDR3 in DNA: TGTGCCAGCAGCGTAGGAGGAAACCAAGAGACCCAGTACTTC.

J is TRBJ2-1 and V is TRBV4-3; D possibly corresponds to TRBD2 (6 bases). Germline lookup yields CDR1 LGHNA and CDR2 YSLEER. CDR3 size: 14 residues. Trimming took 4 bases from V and 7 from J, leaving 14 bases between them. CDR3 nucleotide sequence: TGCGCCAGCAGCCTATCTAGCGATAAAAATGAGCAGTTCTTC. Translating gives CASSLSSDKNEQFF.

This chain links TRBV6-1 with TRBJ1-1; no firm D call. The CDR3 totals 13 residues. V shed 6 bases and J shed 3 bases, with 11 bases lying between them. Germline V gene data show CDR1 as MNHNS and CDR2 as SASEGT. DNA for the CDR3: TGTGCCAGCAGGCGGGGTCCGGACACTGAAGCTTTCTTT. Translating it yields CASRRGPDTEAFF.